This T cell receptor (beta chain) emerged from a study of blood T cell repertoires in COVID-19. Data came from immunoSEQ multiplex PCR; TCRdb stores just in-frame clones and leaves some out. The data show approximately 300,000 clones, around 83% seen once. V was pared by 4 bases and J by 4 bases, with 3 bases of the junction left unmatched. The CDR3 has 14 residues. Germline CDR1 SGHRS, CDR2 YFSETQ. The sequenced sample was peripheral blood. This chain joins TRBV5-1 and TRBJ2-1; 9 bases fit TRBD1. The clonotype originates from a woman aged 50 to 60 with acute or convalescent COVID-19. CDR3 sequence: CASSQQGAYNEQFF. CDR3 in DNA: TGCGCCAGCAGCCAACAGGGGGCGTACAATGAGCAGTTCTTC. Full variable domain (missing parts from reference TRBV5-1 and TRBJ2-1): KAGVTQTPRYLIKTRGQQVTLSCSPISGHRSVSWYQQTPGQGLQFLFEYFSETQRNKGNFPGRFSGRQFSNSRSEMNVSTLELGDSALYLCASSQQGAYNEQFFGPGTRLTVL.